The subject of this entry is one TCR beta chain. What it binds is unknown. TCRdb called the 5' RACE reads again in MiXCR, with one record for every CDR3 protein. The sample contains 130,000 or so distinct CDR3 sequences, around 7% of which appear only once. The length of the CDR3 is 13 residues. Germline V gene sequence: CDR1 SQVTM, CDR2 ANQGSEA. Unmatched junction bases numbered 6, after V lost 3 bases and J lost 6 bases. The sample originates from a study of CD8 T cells in ankylosing spondylitis. Points from the study as a whole: Disease-linked clones, CD8+, were relatively rare in peripheral blood. There was reportedly significant enrichment of clones that were disease-linked in matched ankylosing spondylitis synovial fluid.

Sequencing was carried out using blood, either unsorted or a sorted T cell fraction (not recorded which). The rearrangement joins TRBV29-1 to TRBJ1-2; 8 bases fit TRBD1. This TCR was sampled from a male donor with ankylosing spondylitis or in good health (not recorded which). CDR3 coding DNA: TGCAGCGTTGACCTCGGACAGGGTGATGGCTACACCTTC. Translation: CSVDLGQGDGYTF.